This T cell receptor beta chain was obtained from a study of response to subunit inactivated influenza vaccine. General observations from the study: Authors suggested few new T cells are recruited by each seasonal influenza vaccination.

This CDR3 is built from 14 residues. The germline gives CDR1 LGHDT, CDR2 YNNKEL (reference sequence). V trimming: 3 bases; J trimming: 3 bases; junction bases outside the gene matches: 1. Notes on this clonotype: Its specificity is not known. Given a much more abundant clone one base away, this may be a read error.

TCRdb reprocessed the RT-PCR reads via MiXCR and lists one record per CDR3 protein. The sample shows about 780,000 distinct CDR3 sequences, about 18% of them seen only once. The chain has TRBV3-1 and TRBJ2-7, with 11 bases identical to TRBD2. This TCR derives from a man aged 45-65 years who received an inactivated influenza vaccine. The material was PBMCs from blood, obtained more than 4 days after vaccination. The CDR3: CASSQTSGIYEQYF. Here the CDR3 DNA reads TGTGCCAGCAGCCAGACTAGCGGGATCTACGAGCAGTACTTC.